The present entry profiles one T cell receptor beta chain with its context. The record originates from a study of technical replicates of blood from a handful of donors. The V and J ends lost 5 bases and 6 bases, in that order; junction bases with no gene match: 10. In germline, CDR1 is SGHVS, CDR2 FNYEAQ. This CDR3 has 16 residues. Produced via immunoSEQ multiplex PCR; TCRdb's table is partial and in-frame only. The profile covers about 82,000 clones, with 96% appearing a single time and approximately 0.41% taken by the ten largest. The chain joins TRBV7-6 to TRBJ2-2; TRBD2 matches 9 bases. Sequences were obtained from T cells isolated from PBMCs. This TCR came from a human donor in good health. The CDR3 is CASSPSGREGSGELFF. The CDR3, as DNA: TGTGCCAGCAGCCCCTCGGGGCGGGAGGGGTCCGGGGAGCTGTTTTTT.